These 3 T cell receptor beta chains came from one sample sequenced in a study of shared clonotypes between healthy human individuals. Some clones are missing from TCRdb's copy, which holds only in-frame ones; the method was immunoSEQ multiplex PCR. There are around 750,000 clones in the sample; about 74% occur only once, and approximately 1.8% lies in the top ten. The sample comprised memory CD4+ T cells sorted from blood. Subset described: CD45RA-negative fraction. All receptors derive from a woman younger than 45 in good health.

This sequence joins TRBV5-1 and TRBJ1-4; D perhaps matches TRBD1 (6 bases). Trimming took off 0 bases at V and 7 bases at J, with 16 bases between the two ends. CDR3 length equals 16 residues. CDR1 and CDR2 (germline): SGHRS, YFSETQ. The CDR3 DNA sequence: TGCGCCAGCAGCTTGGCCGTCGGGGGCGCGGGTGAAAAACTGTTTTTT. Residues: CASSLAVGGAGEKLFF.

This clone was detected only a few times. The chain uses TRBV7-6 and TRBJ2-3, with 10 bases fitting TRBD2. The CDR3 sequence is 15 residues long. From germline, CDR1 is SGHVS and CDR2 FNYEAQ. With 4 bases clipped from V and 10 bases from J, the junction kept 11 bases outside the gene matches. Here the CDR3 reads CASSSGTSDLTAQYF. The DNA for the CDR3 is TGTGCCAGCAGCTCCGGGACTAGCGATCTAACGGCGCAGTATTTT.

This clone was recorded only once. The V call is TRBV18, the J call TRBJ1-1; tentatively, D is TRBD1 (5 bases). Germline V CDR1 and CDR2: KGHSH, LQKENI. V lost 3 bases to trimming and J lost 7 bases, with 15 bases between them. The CDR3 is 14 amino acids. The CDR3 loop is CASSPRRGTIEAFF. The CDR3 region has the DNA TGTGCCAGCTCACCGAGGAGGGGAACAATTGAAGCTTTCTTT.